This TCR beta chain was identified during a study of OX40 agonist ivuxolimab in advanced cancers. V lost 4 bases, J lost 5 bases, and 18 bases stayed unmatched. The CDR3 loop spans 18 amino acids. CDR1 is SGHRS and CDR2 is YFSETQ in the germline V gene. TCRdb's table, derived via immunoSEQ multiplex PCR, lists solely in-frame clones and lacks some. This sample yields approximately 20,000 clones, of which over 70% are seen a single time; around 19% belongs to the top ten. The V gene is TRBV5-1, the J gene TRBJ1-2; TRBD1 matches 9 bases. The clonotype originates from an adult with an advanced solid tumor such as melanoma, head and neck, liver or kidney cancer. The sequencing here drew on CD4+ or CD8+ T cells sorted from blood, taken in a trial of the OX40 agonist ivuxolimab. Here the CDR3 reads CASSLNDRGSLQAYGYTF. The CDR3 nucleotides are TGCGCCAGCAGCCTCAATGACAGGGGGTCTCTCCAGGCTTATGGCTACACCTTC.